These T cell receptor beta chains were read from a single sample in a study of blood T cell repertoires in COVID-19. Libraries were prepared by immunoSEQ multiplex PCR; TCRdb keeps only in-frame clonotypes and omits some of them. This table holds about 380,000 clones, 81% found once. The sample taken for sequencing was peripheral blood. These receptors all come from a human donor with acute or convalescent COVID-19. The donor label of this sample is uncertain. CDR3s include the opening cysteine and the closing phenylalanine or tryptophan. A D gene is named only where the DNA matches it firmly. Size is omitted from some rows. Given values are once, few, many or a class for expanded clones.

J	V	D	size	DNA	CDR3
TRBJ1-1	TRBV7-9	TRBD1	-	TGTGCCAGTAGACTTCAGGGGGCTGTCACTGAAGCTTTCTTT	CASRLQGAVTEAFF
TRBJ2-2	TRBV6-6	TRBD2	-	TGTGCCAGCAGCCCGGGACTAGCAACCGGGGAGCTGTTTTTT	CASSPGLATGELFF
TRBJ1-3	TRBV20-1	-	-	TGCAGTGCCCCCAGGGGAAACACCATATATTTT	CSAPRGNTIYF
TRBJ1-5	TRBV3-1/TRBV3-2	-	-	TGTGCCAGCAGCCCTACCCAGGGGAATCAGCCCCAGCATTTT	CASSPTQGNQPQHF
TRBJ2-4	TRBV5-4	TRBD2	-	TGTGCCAGCAGCTGGCAGACTAGCGGGAGAGGGGGAGCCAAAAACATTCAGTACTTC	CASSWQTSGRGGAKNIQYF
TRBJ2-2	TRBV12-2	-	few	TGTGCAAGTCGTCCGGTGGAGAGAACGGCGAACACCGGGGAGCTGTTTTTT	CASRPVERTANTGELFF
TRBJ1-1	TRBV10-3	TRBD1	-	TGTGCCATCAGTACCGGACAGGGGAAAGGGGAAGCTTTCTTT	CAISTGQGKGEAFF
TRBJ1-2	TRBV2	-	-	TGTGCCAGCAGTGTTACGTTACCCAGGGCCGGCTACACCTTC	CASSVTLPRAGYTF
TRBJ1-2	TRBV7-8	TRBD1	-	TGTGCCAGCAGCTTAACCGACAGGGGGTATGGCTACACCTTC	CASSLTDRGYGYTF
TRBJ1-2	TRBV7-2	TRBD1	-	TGTGCCAGCACCAAACAGGGGAACTATGGCTACACCTTC	CASTKQGNYGYTF
TRBJ2-5	TRBV7-6	TRBD2	many	TGTGCCAGCAGCTTTGAAGCGGGGACTTTTGAGACCCAGTACTTC	CASSFEAGTFETQYF
TRBJ1-2	TRBV18	-	-	TGTGCCAGCTCACCGAACAGTTACTATGGCTACACCTTC	CASSPNSYYGYTF
TRBJ1-1	TRBV7-9	-	-	TGTGCCAGCAGCTTAAGACAGGCGGCAGGCACTGAAGCTTTCTTT	CASSLRQAAGTEAFF
TRBJ1-2	TRBV5-1	TRBD1	-	TGCGCCAGCAGCTTGATGACAGGGGCTGACTATGGCTACACCTTC	CASSLMTGADYGYTF
TRBJ1-5	TRBV6-5	TRBD1	-	TGTGCCAGCAGTCCAGGGGGCGCCGGCAATCAGCCCCAGCATTTT	CASSPGGAGNQPQHF
TRBJ1-3	TRBV2	TRBD1	-	TGTGCCAGCAGTGGCCGGACAGGGGCTTACTCTGGAAACACCATATATTTT	CASSGRTGAYSGNTIYF
TRBJ2-2	TRBV19	TRBD1	once	TGTGCCAGCCGCCAGACAGGGGGAGTCGGGGAGCTGTTTTTT	CASRQTGGVGELFF
TRBJ2-1	TRBV10-1	TRBD2	-	TGCGCCAGCAGTGATCAGGGACTAGCGGCCTACAATGAGCAGTTCTTC	CASSDQGLAAYNEQFF
TRBJ2-1	TRBV19	TRBD2	-	TGTGCCAGTAGTTTTCGGACTAGCGGGGGGAGGGGGGCCTACAATGAGCAGTTCTTC	CASSFRTSGGRGAYNEQFF